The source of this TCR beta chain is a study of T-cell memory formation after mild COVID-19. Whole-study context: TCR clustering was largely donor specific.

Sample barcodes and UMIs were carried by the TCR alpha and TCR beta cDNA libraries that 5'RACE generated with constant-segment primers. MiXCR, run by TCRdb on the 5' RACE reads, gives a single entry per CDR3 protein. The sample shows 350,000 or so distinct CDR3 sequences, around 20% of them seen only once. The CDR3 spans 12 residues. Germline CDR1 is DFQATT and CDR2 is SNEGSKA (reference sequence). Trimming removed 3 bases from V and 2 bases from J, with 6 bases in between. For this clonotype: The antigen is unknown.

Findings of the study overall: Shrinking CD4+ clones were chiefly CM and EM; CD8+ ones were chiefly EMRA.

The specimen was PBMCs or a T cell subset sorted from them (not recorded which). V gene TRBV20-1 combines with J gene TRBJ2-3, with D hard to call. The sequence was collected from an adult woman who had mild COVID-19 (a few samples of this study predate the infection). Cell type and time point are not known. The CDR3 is CSASQNTDTQYF. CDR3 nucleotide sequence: TGCAGTGCTAGCCAAAACACAGATACGCAGTATTTT.